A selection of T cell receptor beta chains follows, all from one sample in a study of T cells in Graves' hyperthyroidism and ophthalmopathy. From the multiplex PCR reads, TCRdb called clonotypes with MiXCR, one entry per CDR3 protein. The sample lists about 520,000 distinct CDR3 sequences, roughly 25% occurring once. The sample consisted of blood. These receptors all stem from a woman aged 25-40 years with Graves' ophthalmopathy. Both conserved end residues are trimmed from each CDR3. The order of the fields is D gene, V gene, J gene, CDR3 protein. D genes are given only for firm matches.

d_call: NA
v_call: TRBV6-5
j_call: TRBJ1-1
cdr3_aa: ASSNFGQWNTEAF

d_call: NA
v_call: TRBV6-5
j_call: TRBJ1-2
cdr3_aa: ASSYSTNYGYT

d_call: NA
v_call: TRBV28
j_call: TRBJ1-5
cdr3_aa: ASSPFGGGSGQPQH

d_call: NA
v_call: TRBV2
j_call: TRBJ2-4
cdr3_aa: AGRMGAQAKNIKY

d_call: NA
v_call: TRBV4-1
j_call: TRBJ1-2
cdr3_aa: ASSQPQGTEMRGYT

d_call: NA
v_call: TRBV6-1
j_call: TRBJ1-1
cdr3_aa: ASSENRDGASNTEAF

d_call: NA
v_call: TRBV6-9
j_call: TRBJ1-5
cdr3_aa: ASRIPNNQPQH

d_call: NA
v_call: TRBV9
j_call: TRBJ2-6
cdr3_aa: ASSVAKGANVLT

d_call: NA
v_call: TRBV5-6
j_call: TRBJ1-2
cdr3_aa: ASSLAPGWGYGYT

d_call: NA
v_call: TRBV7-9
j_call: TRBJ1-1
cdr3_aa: ASSLKIAGEAF

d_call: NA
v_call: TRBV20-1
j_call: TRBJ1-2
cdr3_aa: SAPTSVSYGYT

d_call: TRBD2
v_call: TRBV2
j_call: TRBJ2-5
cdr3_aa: ASSGLAGVVGETQY

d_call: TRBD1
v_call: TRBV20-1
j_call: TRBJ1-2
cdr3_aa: SARDSGGNYGYT

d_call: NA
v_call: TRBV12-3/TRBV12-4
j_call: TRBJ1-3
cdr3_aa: ASSRASGNTIY

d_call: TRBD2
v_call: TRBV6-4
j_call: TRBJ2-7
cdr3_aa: ASSRILAGKDSYEQY